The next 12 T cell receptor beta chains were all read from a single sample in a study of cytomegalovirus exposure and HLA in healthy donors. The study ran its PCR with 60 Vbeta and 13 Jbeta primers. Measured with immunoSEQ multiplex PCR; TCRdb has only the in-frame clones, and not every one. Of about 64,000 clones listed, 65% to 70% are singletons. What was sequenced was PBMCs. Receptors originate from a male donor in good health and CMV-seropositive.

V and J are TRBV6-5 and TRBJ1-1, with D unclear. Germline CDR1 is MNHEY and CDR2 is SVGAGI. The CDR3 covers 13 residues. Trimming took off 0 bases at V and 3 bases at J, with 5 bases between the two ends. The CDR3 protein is CASSYSSDTEAFF. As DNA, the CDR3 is TGTGCCAGCAGTTACTCGAGTGACACTGAAGCTTTCTTT.

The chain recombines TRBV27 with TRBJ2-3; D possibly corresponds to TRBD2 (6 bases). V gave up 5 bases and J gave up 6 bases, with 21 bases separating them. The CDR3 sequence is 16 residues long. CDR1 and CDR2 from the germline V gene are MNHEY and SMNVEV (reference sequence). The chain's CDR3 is CASSPLRDSLMDTQYF. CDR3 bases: TGTGCCAGCAGTCCACTCCGGGACTCCCTTATGGATACGCAGTATTTT.

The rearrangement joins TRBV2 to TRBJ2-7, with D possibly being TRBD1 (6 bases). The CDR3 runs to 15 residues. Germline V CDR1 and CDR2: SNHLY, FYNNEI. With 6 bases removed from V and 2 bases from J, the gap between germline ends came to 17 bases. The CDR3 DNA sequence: TGTGCCAGCAGGGACAGTTTACTTTCCGCCTACGAGCAGTACTTC. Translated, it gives CASRDSLLSAYEQYF.

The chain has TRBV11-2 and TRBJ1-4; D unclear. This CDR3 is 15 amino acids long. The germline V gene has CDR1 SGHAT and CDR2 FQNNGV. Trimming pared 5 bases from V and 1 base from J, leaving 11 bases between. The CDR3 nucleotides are TGTGCCAGCAGCCGCCGGGTTTTAACTAATGAAAAACTGTTTTTT. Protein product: CASSRRVLTNEKLFF.

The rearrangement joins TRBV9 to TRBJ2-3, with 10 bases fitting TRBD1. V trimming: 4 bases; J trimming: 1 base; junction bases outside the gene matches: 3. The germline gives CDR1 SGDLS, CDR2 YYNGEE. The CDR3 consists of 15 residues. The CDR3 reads CASSRTGGGTDTQYF. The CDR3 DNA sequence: TGTGCCAGCAGCAGGACAGGGGGAGGCACAGATACGCAGTATTTT.

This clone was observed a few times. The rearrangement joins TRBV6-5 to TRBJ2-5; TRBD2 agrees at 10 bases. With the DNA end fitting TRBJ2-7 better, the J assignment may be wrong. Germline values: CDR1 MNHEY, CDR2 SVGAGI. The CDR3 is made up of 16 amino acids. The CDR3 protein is CASSYSRLAGSYEQYF. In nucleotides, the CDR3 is TGTGCCAGCAGTTACTCTCGACTAGCGGGCTCATACGAGCAGTACTTC.

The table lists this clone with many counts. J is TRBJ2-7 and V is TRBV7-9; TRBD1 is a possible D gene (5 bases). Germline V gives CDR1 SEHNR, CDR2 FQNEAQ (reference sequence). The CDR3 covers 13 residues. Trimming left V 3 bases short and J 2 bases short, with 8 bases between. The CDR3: CASSFGRAYEQYF. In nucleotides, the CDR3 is TGTGCCAGCAGCTTTGGCAGGGCCTACGAGCAGTACTTC.

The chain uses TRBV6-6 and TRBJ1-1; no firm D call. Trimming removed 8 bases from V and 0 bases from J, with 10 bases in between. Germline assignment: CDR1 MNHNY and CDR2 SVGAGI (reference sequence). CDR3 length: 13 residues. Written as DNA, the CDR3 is TGTGCCAGCTTCCGGCGGATGAACACTGAAGCTTTCTTT. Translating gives CASFRRMNTEAFF.

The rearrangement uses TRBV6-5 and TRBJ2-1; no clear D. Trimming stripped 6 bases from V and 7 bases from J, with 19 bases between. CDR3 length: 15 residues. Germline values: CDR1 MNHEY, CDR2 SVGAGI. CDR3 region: CASSSNPNTHNEQFF. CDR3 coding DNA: TGTGCCAGCAGCTCCAACCCCAACACCCATAATGAGCAGTTCTTC.

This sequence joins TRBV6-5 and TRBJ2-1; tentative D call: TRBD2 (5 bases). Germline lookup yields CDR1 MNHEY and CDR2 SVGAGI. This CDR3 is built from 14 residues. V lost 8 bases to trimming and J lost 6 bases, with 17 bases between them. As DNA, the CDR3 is TGTGCCAGCGAGAAGGGAGACTCCCCCAATGAGCAGTTCTTC. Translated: CASEKGDSPNEQFF.

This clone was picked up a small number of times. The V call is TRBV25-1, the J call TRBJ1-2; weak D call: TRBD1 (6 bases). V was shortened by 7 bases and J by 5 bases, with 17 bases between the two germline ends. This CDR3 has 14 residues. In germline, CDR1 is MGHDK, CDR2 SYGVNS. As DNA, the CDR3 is TGTGCCAGCACCCCAGGGCCACAGGGTTATGGCTACACCTTC. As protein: CASTPGPQGYGYTF.

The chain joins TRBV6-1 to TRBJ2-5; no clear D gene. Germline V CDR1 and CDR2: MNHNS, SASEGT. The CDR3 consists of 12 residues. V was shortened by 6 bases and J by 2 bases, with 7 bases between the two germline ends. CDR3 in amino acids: CASRAQQETQYF. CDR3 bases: TGTGCCAGCAGGGCTCAGCAAGAGACCCAGTACTTC.